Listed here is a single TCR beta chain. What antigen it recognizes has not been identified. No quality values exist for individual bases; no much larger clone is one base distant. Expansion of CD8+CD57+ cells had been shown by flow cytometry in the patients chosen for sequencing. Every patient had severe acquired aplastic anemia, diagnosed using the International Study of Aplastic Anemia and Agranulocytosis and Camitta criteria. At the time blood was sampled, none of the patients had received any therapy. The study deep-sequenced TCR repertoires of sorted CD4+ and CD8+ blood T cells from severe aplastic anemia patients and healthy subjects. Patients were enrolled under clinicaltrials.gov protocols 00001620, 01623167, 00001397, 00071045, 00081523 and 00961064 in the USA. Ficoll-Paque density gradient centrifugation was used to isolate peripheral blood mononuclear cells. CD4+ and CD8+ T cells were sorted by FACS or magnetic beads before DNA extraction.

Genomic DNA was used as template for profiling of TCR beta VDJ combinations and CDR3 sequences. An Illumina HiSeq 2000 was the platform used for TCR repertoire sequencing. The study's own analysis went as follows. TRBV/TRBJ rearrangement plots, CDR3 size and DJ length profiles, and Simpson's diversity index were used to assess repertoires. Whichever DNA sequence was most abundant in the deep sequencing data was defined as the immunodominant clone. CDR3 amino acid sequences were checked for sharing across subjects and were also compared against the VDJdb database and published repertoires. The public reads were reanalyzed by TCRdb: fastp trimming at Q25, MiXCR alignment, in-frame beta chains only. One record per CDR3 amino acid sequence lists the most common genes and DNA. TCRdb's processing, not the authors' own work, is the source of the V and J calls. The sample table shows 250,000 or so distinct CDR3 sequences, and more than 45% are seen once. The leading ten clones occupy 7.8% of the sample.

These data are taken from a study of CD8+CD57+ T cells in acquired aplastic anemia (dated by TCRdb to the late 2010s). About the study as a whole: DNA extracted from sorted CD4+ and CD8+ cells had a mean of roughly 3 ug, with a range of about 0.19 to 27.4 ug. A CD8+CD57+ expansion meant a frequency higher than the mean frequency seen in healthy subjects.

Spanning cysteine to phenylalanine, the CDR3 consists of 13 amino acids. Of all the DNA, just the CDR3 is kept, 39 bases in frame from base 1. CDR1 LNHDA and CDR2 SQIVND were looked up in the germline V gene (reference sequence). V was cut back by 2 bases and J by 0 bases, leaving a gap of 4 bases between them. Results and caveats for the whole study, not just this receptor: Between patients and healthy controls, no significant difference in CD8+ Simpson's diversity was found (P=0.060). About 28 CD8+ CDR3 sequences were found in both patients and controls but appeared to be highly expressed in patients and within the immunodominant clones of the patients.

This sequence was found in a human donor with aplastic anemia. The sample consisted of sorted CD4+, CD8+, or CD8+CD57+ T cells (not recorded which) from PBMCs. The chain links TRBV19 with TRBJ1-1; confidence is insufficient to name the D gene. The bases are TGTGCCAGTAGTATAAAGATGAACACTGAAGCTTTCTTT. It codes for CASSIKMNTEAFF.